This T cell receptor (beta chain) was recovered during a study of blood T cell repertoires in COVID-19. Overall study: The samples span acute and convalescent COVID-19 from the United States, Italy and Spain. The cDNA or gDNA used as material had been derived from T cells, B-cell-depleted T cells, or PBMCs.

There are 16 residues in the CDR3. In the authors' workflow: Amplification from reference gene primers served as the basis for estimated nucleated cell counts. Produced via immunoSEQ multiplex PCR; TCRdb's table is partial and in-frame only. V and J calls and clone size are copied from that table; D and trimming were computed from the DNA. The table records about 330,000 clones, around 90% of them present only once. Sequences were obtained from peripheral blood. V usage is TRBV12-1 and J usage is TRBJ1-2. TRBV12-1 is deemed a pseudogene. The TCR sequence derives from a man between 18 and 35 years old who had recovered from COVID-19. The DNA of the CDR3 is TGTGCCAGCAGCTTTGCCGGGAGCTCAAAAAGCTATGGCTACACCTTC. Encoded protein: CASSFAGSSKSYGYTF.